Below are 8 T cell receptor beta chains sequenced from a single sample in a study of blood T cells in healthy people across ages. It was with a sample-barcoded 5' primer and a J-beta primer mix that a second PCR of about 6 to 12 cycles was run. TCRdb called the 5' RACE reads again in MiXCR, with one record for every CDR3 protein. The table records around 990,000 distinct CDR3 sequences, about two fifths of them present only once. Source material: blood. These receptors came from a man younger than 30 in good health.

The J gene is TRBJ1-4, the V gene TRBV7-2, with D tentatively TRBD1 (6 bases). With 5 bases removed from V and 3 bases from J, the gap between germline ends came to 10 bases. Per germline, CDR1 SGHTA and CDR2 FQGNSA. The CDR3 runs 14 residues. The CDR3 nucleotides are TGTGCCAGCAGCATGACAGGAGCTAATGAAAAACTGTTTTTT. It translates to CASSMTGANEKLFF.

This clonotype was picked up one time. The genes are TRBV2 and TRBJ2-3; no reliable D call. The V and J ends lost 7 bases and 9 bases respectively, with 14 bases between them. The CDR3 loop spans 12 amino acids. CDR1 is SNHLY and CDR2 is FYNNEI in the germline V gene. CDR3 amino acids: CASTQIQSTQYF. The CDR3 DNA reads TGTGCCAGCACCCAAATTCAGTCGACGCAGTATTTT.

V and J are TRBV3-1 and TRBJ1-2; 7 nucleotides match TRBD1. V trimming: 5 bases; J trimming: 3 bases; junction bases outside the gene matches: 6. There are 14 residues in the CDR3. The V gene's germline CDR1 is LGHDT and CDR2 YNNKEL (reference sequence). The CDR3 DNA is TGTGCCAGCAGCTCAGGGGGACTGTACTATGGCTACACCTTC. Its translation: CASSSGGLYYGYTF.

This clonotype turned up a few times. The chain couples TRBV5-1 to TRBJ2-4, with D possibly being TRBD1 (6 bases). The CDR3 runs 12 residues. Trimming removed 4 bases at V and 13 bases at J, with 15 bases between. Per germline, CDR1 SGHRS and CDR2 YFSETQ. The CDR3 sequence: CASSPGHPGQYF. The CDR3 coding sequence is TGCGCCAGCAGCCCGGGACATCCGGGGCAGTACTTC.

This clonotype was counted only a few times. The V call is TRBV6-6, the J call TRBJ2-1, with 7 bases fitting TRBD1. Trimming removed 6 bases from V and 2 bases from J; junction bases left unmatched: 10. Germline V gene lookup returns CDR1 MNHNY and CDR2 SVGAGI (reference sequence). There are 16 residues in the CDR3. The DNA of the CDR3 is TGTGCCAGCAGCCTTAACAGGGGAAGGACCTACAATGAGCAGTTCTTC. Its translation: CASSLNRGRTYNEQFF.

The J gene is TRBJ1-2, the V gene TRBV6-6; D is undetermined. Per the germline V gene, CDR1 is MNHNY and CDR2 is SVGAGI (reference sequence). CDR3 size: 14 residues. V lost 8 bases and J 1 base, leaving 14 bases between the germline ends. CDR3 DNA sequence: TGTGCCAGCGGCCCAAACGCACTTAACTATGGCTACACCTTC. Its protein product is CASGPNALNYGYTF.

This clonotype appeared a few times. The DNA for the CDR3 is TGTGCCAGCAGCCCCTTTTCCGGGACTAGCGGGGGGGACAATGAGCAGTTCTTC. Translated, it gives CASSPFSGTSGGDNEQFF. This chain uses TRBV7-9 with TRBJ2-1, with 16 bases lining up with TRBD2. V shed 5 bases and J 5 bases; nucleotides not matched to a gene: 9. The CDR3 is 18 amino acids. Per the germline V gene, CDR1 is SEHNR and CDR2 is FQNEAQ (reference sequence).

A word on this clonotype: A read error may be the cause here, since a much bigger clone is one base away. This rearrangement joins TRBV10-3 to TRBJ2-1; D might be TRBD2 (6 bases). The end of the DNA is better explained by TRBJ2-7, so the J call may be wrong. CDR1 ENHRY and CDR2 SYGVKD come from the germline V gene. This CDR3 spans 14 amino acids. In DNA form, the CDR3 reads TGTGCCATCAGTCGCGCTAGCGACTACAATGAGCAGTACTTC. Its translation is CAISRASDYNEQYF.